The source of this T cell receptor (beta chain) is a study of low-dose radiotherapy and immunotherapy resistance in tumors. Study overall: Cohort 2, a group dosed every two weeks at 1 Gy per fraction, received 13 Gy in total over 26 weeks. Intravenous administration to patients comprised nivolumab at 240 mg every two weeks and ipilimumab at 1 mg/kg every six weeks.

To note about this clonotype: It may be a read error: a sequence one base away is much more abundant.

TRAV- and TRBV-specific primers, spanning alpha and beta chains, primed first-strand cDNA. TCR amplification ran roughly 21 PCR cycles using constant-region and V-primer adapter primers. After the mRNA was isolated, it was amplified using in vitro transcription. TCRdb reprocessed the reads via MiXCR and lists one record per CDR3 protein. Of 65,000 to 95,000 distinct CDR3 sequences listed, around a sixth are singletons. Indicated time point: after trial treatment. Regarding treatment: LDRT plus nivolumab, ipilimumab, low-dose cyclophosphamide and aspirin (RACIN trial). Qualifying patients carried advanced solid tumors devoid of tumor-infiltrating lymphocytes. The CDR3 has 13 amino acids. V lost 5 bases and J lost 2, with 8 bases in between. CDR1 SGHAT and CDR2 FQDESV come from the germline V gene (reference sequence).

This clonotype originated in a male donor with prostate cancer. The source material was PBMCs, sampled after low-dose radiotherapy plus immunotherapy. The chain recombines TRBV11-1 with TRBJ2-3; D call uncertain. For the CDR3, the DNA is TGTGCCAGCAGCACTCACAACACAGATACGCAGTATTTT. Translating gives CASSTHNTDTQYF.